This entry lists 27 T cell receptor beta chains sequenced from one sample in a study of T-cell memory formation after mild COVID-19. TCRdb itself ran the 5' RACE reads through MiXCR, one entry per CDR3 protein. Among roughly 510,000 distinct CDR3 sequences listed, roughly a sixth were seen once. Sequenced: PBMCs or a T cell subset sorted from them (not recorded which). These receptors all come from an adult woman who had mild COVID-19 (a few samples of this study predate the infection). Cell type and time point are not known.

This chain uses TRBV15 with TRBJ2-5; 7 positions agree with TRBD1. CDR1 is LNHNV and CDR2 is YYDKDF in the germline V gene (reference sequence). The J segment lost 5 bases and the V segment lost 3 bases, leaving 9 bases of the junction unmatched. CDR3 length: 15 residues. As DNA, the CDR3 is TGTGCCACCAGCAGCCGGGACAGCCCCCTGGAGACCCAGTACTTC. Its translation: CATSSRDSPLETQYF. The full variable domain, its missing parts supplied by reference TRBV15 and TRBJ2-5, is DAMVIQNPRYQVTQFGKPVTLSCSQTLNHNVMYWYQQKSSQAPKLLFHYYDKDFNNEADTPDNFQSRRPNTSFCFLDIRSPGLGDTAMYLCATSSRDSPLETQYFGPGTRLLVL.

The chain has TRBV13 and TRBJ2-3; D assignment may be TRBD1 or TRBD2 (7 bases each). Trimming shortened V by 4 bases and J by 4 bases, and 18 bases separated the two germline ends. CDR1 and CDR2 (germline): PRHDT, FYEKMQ (reference sequence). The CDR3 covers 16 residues. DNA of the CDR3: TGTGCCAGCAGCTCCAGGGGGGCGGGGGTGTCAGATACGCAGTATTTT. Protein sequence: CASSSRGAGVSDTQYF.

This clonotype turned up a few times. The rearrangement links TRBV7-2 to TRBJ2-7; TRBD1 is a possible D gene (6 bases). Trimming cost V 4 bases and J 3 bases, with 13 bases left between them. CDR1 is SGHTA and CDR2 is FQGNSA in the germline V gene. The CDR3 runs to 14 residues. The CDR3 DNA sequence: TGTGCCAGCAGCTCCGTTACAGGGCACTACGAGCAGTACTTC. Translating gives CASSSVTGHYEQYF.

The chain joins TRBV21-1 to TRBJ2-1; the table's TRBD2 call for D was not verified on the DNA. TRBV21-1 is a pseudogene locus. The CDR3 is 9 residues long. DNA of the CDR3: TGTGCCTCGGGGAGGGGGCCGTTCTTC. Protein sequence: CASGRGPFF.

This clonotype was seen at least ten times. V usage is TRBV7-2 and J usage is TRBJ2-3; TRBD2 agrees at 9 bases. Germline V gene sequence: CDR1 SGHTA, CDR2 FQGNSA. CDR3 length: 15 amino acids. The V and J ends lost 5 bases and 4 bases, in that order; junction bases with no gene match: 7. In DNA, the CDR3 is TGTGCCAGCAGCCTACCGACTAGCGGCGCAGATACGCAGTATTTT. It codes for CASSLPTSGADTQYF.

This chain links TRBV9 with TRBJ1-2; a weak D match, TRBD1 (6 bases). The germline V gene encodes CDR1 SGDLS and CDR2 YYNGEE. The CDR3 sequence is 17 residues long. The V and J ends lost 4 bases and 0 bases respectively, with 19 bases between them. The CDR3 spells CASSPRRGDIANYGYTF. CDR3 DNA: TGTGCCAGCAGCCCGAGGCGGGGGGACATAGCTAACTATGGCTACACCTTC.

The rearrangement links TRBV2 to TRBJ1-1; the match to TRBD1 covers 8 bases. V trimming: 1 base; J trimming: 6 bases; junction bases outside the gene matches: 4. The CDR3 has 14 amino acids. Germline CDR1 is SNHLY and CDR2 is FYNNEI. In DNA, the CDR3 is TGTGCCAGCAGTGAAGGACAGGGGCCCGCTGAAGCTTTCTTT. Its protein product is CASSEGQGPAEAFF.

This clonotype was seen only a few times. V is TRBV24-1 and J is TRBJ1-2; D may be TRBD1 (5 bases). Trimming cost V 7 bases and J 1 base, with 15 bases left between them. The CDR3 has 15 residues. CDR1 and CDR2 from the germline V gene are KGHDR and SFDVKD. In DNA, the CDR3 is TGTGCCACCAGCCCTCCGGGACGGAGTAACTATGGCTACACCTTC. Translating it yields CATSPPGRSNYGYTF.

This clonotype has only a few counts. This chain connects TRBV12-3 or TRBV12-4 to TRBJ1-2, with a possible D match to TRBD1 (6 bases). The V gene lost 0 bases and the J gene lost 7 bases, with 12 bases spanning the gap. The CDR3 extends over 14 amino acids. The CDR3 coding sequence is TGTGCCAGCAGTTTAGCGCCCCAGGGGTTTGGCTACACCTTC. As protein: CASSLAPQGFGYTF.

This clonotype was seen more than once but under ten times. The chain combines TRBV6-5 with TRBJ2-6; D may be TRBD2 (5 bases). Germline V CDR1 and CDR2: MNHEY, SVGAGI. Between the trimmed V and J ends, which lost 2 bases and 2 bases, there was a span of 10 bases. The CDR3 has 16 residues. The DNA for the CDR3 is TGTGCCAGCAGTTACAGGCGGGTCGCTGGGGCCAACGTCCTGACTTTC. Residues: CASSYRRVAGANVLTF.

This clonotype was counted at least ten times. J is TRBJ2-5 and V is TRBV3-1; TRBD1 matches at 9 bases. The germline gives CDR1 LGHDT, CDR2 YNNKEL (reference sequence). This CDR3 region has 15 residues. V was pared by 5 bases and J by 5 bases, with 9 bases of the junction left unmatched. The CDR3 DNA reads as TGTGCCAGCAGCAAACAGGGGGCGCGAGGTGAGACCCAGTACTTC. It specifies CASSKQGARGETQYF.

This clonotype was recorded a few times. V and J are TRBV12-3 or TRBV12-4 and TRBJ1-2; 7 positions agree with TRBD1. The junction had 6 bases not matched to a gene; V was cut back by 0 bases and J by 2 bases. The CDR3 extends over 16 amino acids. DNA of the CDR3: TGTGCCAGCAGTTTAGCCCACCAGACAGGGAACTATGGCTACACCTTC. Protein product: CASSLAHQTGNYGYTF.

This clonotype was recorded a few times. The chain uses TRBV5-7 and TRBJ2-3; TRBD2 matches at 8 bases. TRBV5-7 carries the ORF label, with uncertain function. The CDR3 runs 19 residues. J gave up 0 bases and V 6 bases, and 18 bases lay outside the gene matches. The CDR3 region has the DNA TGTGCCAGCAACCCATACTCCGATCGGGCTAGCGGGAGCACAGATACGCAGTATTTT. Translated: CASNPYSDRASGSTDTQYF.

This chain connects TRBV20-1 to TRBJ1-6; D remains ambiguous. The CDR3 length is 13 residues. Per germline, CDR1 DFQATT and CDR2 SNEGSKA (reference sequence). Trimming removed 5 bases from V and 6 bases from J, with 11 bases in between. CDR3 sequence reads: CSAFGETNSPLHF. The CDR3 DNA reads as TGCAGTGCTTTCGGGGAGACTAATTCACCCCTCCACTTT.

This clonotype was seen ten or more times. The V gene is TRBV7-9, the J gene TRBJ1-4; D is possibly TRBD1 (5 bases). CDR3 length: 17 amino acids. V was cut by 0 bases and J by 5 bases, with 16 bases left in between. CDR1 is SEHNR and CDR2 is FQNEAQ in the germline V gene (reference sequence). The CDR3 DNA follows: TGTGCCAGCAGCTTAGCTCAGTCCCGGGACGGGAATGAAAAACTGTTTTTT. Translated, it gives CASSLAQSRDGNEKLFF.

The rearrangement joins TRBV29-1 to TRBJ1-1; unclear D gene. The CDR3 spans 10 residues. V was shortened by 4 bases and J by 10 bases, with 10 bases between the two germline ends. Germline V lookup: CDR1 SQVTM, CDR2 ANQGSEA. The CDR3 coding sequence is TGCAGCGTTGTAAGGGCGGGAGCTTTCTTT. This codes for CSVVRAGAFF. Supplemented by reference TRBV29-1 and TRBJ1-1, the full variable domain reads SAVISQKPSRDICQRGTSLTIQCQVDSQVTMMFWYRQQPGQSLTLIATANQGSEATYESGFVIDKFPISRPNLTFSTLTVSNMSPEDSSIYLCSVVRAGAFFGQGTRLTVV.

This clonotype was seen a handful of times. The chain carries TRBV3-1 and TRBJ1-6, with D unclear. The CDR3 length is 17 residues. Germline values: CDR1 LGHDT, CDR2 YNNKEL (reference sequence). V lost 1 base to trimming and J lost 0 bases, with 10 bases between them. The CDR3 nucleotides read TGTGCCAGCAGCCAAGGGCTTGGAAGCTCCTATAATTCACCCCTCCACTTT. Translating gives CASSQGLGSSYNSPLHF.

This chain connects TRBV25-1 to TRBJ2-4; possible D gene TRBD1, 5 bases. This CDR3 comprises 15 residues. Trimming stripped 7 bases from V and 3 bases from J, with 16 bases between. CDR1 and CDR2 (germline): MGHDK, SYGVNS. For the CDR3, the DNA is TGTGCCAGCACCGCCTCCAGGGTGGGCAAAAACATTCAGTACTTC. Translation: CASTASRVGKNIQYF.

This clonotype has only a few counts. The rearrangement links TRBV12-3 or TRBV12-4 to TRBJ2-3, with 7 bases that match TRBD2. This CDR3 contains 16 residues. V lost 1 base, J lost 0 bases, and 4 bases stayed unmatched. DNA of the CDR3: TGTGCCAGCAGTTTAGGGCGGGAGAGAAGCACAGATACGCAGTATTTT. This translates into CASSLGRERSTDTQYF.

This clonotype turned up a few times. The chain carries TRBV11-2 and TRBJ1-1; 9 bases line up with TRBD1. From germline, CDR1 is SGHAT and CDR2 FQNNGV. The V gene end was trimmed by 4 bases and the J gene end by 1 base; junction bases not matched to a gene: 7. This CDR3 is 16 amino acids long. In DNA, the CDR3 is TGTGCCAGCAGCTCCGGGACAGGGAAAAGGAACACTGAAGCTTTCTTT. Its protein product is CASSSGTGKRNTEAFF.

The chain uses TRBV12-3 or TRBV12-4 and TRBJ1-6, with 7 bases matching TRBD1. V trimming: 5 bases; J trimming: 10 bases; junction bases outside the gene matches: 8. There are 14 residues in the CDR3. CDR3 sequence reads: CASSLGQVSSPLHF. CDR3 bases: TGTGCCAGCAGTCTAGGACAGGTGTCCTCACCCCTCCACTTT.

This clonotype was counted at least ten times. The rearrangement uses TRBV29-1 and TRBJ2-7, with D hard to call. The length of the CDR3 is 12 residues. Germline CDR1 and CDR2: SQVTM and ANQGSEA. With 3 bases removed from V and 2 bases from J, the gap between germline ends came to 8 bases. In nucleotides, the CDR3 is TGCAGCGTTGACAGTGGAACCTACGAGCAGTACTTC. Its protein product is CSVDSGTYEQYF.

Ten or more counts support this clonotype. The gene calls are TRBV11-2 and TRBJ2-1, with D unresolved. The CDR3 extends over 14 amino acids. The V end was cut by 1 base, the J end by 3 bases, with 7 bases between. CDR1 is SGHAT, CDR2 FQNNGV, per germline. The CDR3 bases are TGTGCCAGCAGCTTAGGGATCAGCTACAATGAGCAGTTCTTC. Translation: CASSLGISYNEQFF.

This clonotype was observed a handful of times. A junction boundary mismatches the germline segment, possibly from a read error. This sequence joins TRBV6-5 and TRBJ1-2; 7 bases align to TRBD1. This CDR3 is built from 17 residues. CDR1 is MNHEY and CDR2 is SVGAGI in the germline V gene. The CDR3: CASSPNPYWDSSREEGF. CDR3 bases: TGTGCCAGCAGTCCTAACCCTTACTGGGACAGCAGCCGGGAGGAGGGATTC.

This clonotype came up many times. The chain recombines TRBV5-1 with TRBJ2-7; 9 bases fit TRBD2. The CDR3 runs to 17 residues. J lost 4 bases, V lost 6 bases, and 17 bases had no gene match. Germline CDR1 is SGHRS and CDR2 is YFSETQ. The CDR3 DNA reads as TGCGCCAGCATCGGGACGACACCCGGTAGCGGGGGATACGAGCAGTACTTC. This sequence encodes CASIGTTPGSGGYEQYF.

The table lists this clonotype with a few counts. The chain combines TRBV7-8 with TRBJ2-1, with 10 bases that match TRBD2. The CDR3 runs to 15 residues. The V segment lost 5 bases and the J segment 4 bases; nucleotides outside the gene matches: 5. Per the germline V gene, CDR1 is SGHVS and CDR2 is FQNEAQ. The CDR3 region has the DNA TGTGCCAGCAGCCTAACTAGCGGGGATTACAATGAGCAGTTCTTC. It is translated as CASSLTSGDYNEQFF.

In its sample, this clonotype was seen many times. The V and J genes are TRBV5-6 and TRBJ2-1, with no clear D. V was pared by 2 bases and J by 9 bases, with 6 bases between. The CDR3 length is 11 residues. Germline V gene sequence: CDR1 SGHDT, CDR2 YYEEEE. The CDR3 reads CASSLALEQFF. DNA for the CDR3: TGTGCCAGCAGCTTAGCGCTTGAGCAGTTCTTC. Variable domain in full (rest from reference TRBV5-6 and TRBJ2-1): DAGVTQSPTHLIKTRGQQVTLRCSPKSGHDTVSWYQQALGQGPQFIFQYYEEEERQRGNFPDRFSGHQFPNYSSELNVNALLLGDSALYLCASSLALEQFFGPGTRLTVL.